This passage covers 23 T cell receptor beta chains from one sample sequenced in a study of graft-versus-host responses after intestinal transplantation. The table came from immunoSEQ multiplex PCR; TCRdb's copy has only in-frame clones and leaves some out. This table holds over 85,000 clones, roughly nine tenths found once. The antigens these receptors bind are not known. The source material was unstimulated CD4+ T cells sorted from spleen or lymph node cells, sampled before transplant. Receptor source: a human donor who was the organ donor for an intestinal transplant.

The chain couples TRBV5-1 to TRBJ1-2; D is possibly TRBD1 (5 bases). CDR3 length equals 12 residues. Germline V gene sequence: CDR1 SGHRS, CDR2 YFSETQ. Trimming shortened V by 4 bases and J by 4 bases, and 8 bases separated the two germline ends. Here the CDR3 DNA reads TGCGCCAGCAGCGGGCAGGGCTATGGCTACACCTTC. Protein product: CASSGQGYGYTF.

This sequence joins TRBV7-6 and TRBJ2-1, with 13 bases fitting TRBD2. Trimming took 5 bases from V and 2 from J; bases not matched to a gene: 9. CDR3 size: 18 residues. Germline assignment: CDR1 SGHVS and CDR2 FNYEAQ. CDR3 sequence: CASSPRLAGGRTYNEQFF. The CDR3 coding sequence is TGTGCCAGCAGCCCCCGACTAGCGGGGGGTCGAACCTACAATGAGCAGTTCTTC.

Here the CDR3 reads CASSSQGRNTEAFF. Here the CDR3 DNA reads TGTGCCAGCAGCTCACAGGGACGGAACACTGAAGCTTTCTTT. The gene calls are TRBV7-3 and TRBJ1-1; TRBD1 is a possible D gene (6 bases). Trimming removed 4 bases at V and 1 base at J, with 10 bases between. CDR1 is SGHTA and CDR2 is FQGTGA in the germline V gene. This CDR3 comprises 14 residues.

The chain uses TRBV5-6 and TRBJ2-7; D is undetermined. The V end lost 3 bases, the J end lost 7 bases, and 17 bases lay between the germline ends. The CDR3 is 14 amino acids. CDR1 SGHDT and CDR2 YYEEEE come from the germline V gene. In DNA, the CDR3 is TGTGCCAGCAGCTCGGGTCCCGCCGGGTCGGAGCAGTACTTC. Amino acid sequence: CASSSGPAGSEQYF.

The J gene is TRBJ2-1, the V gene TRBV4-1; 7 nucleotides align to TRBD2. The CDR3 is 17 residues long. In germline, CDR1 is MGHRA, CDR2 YSYEKL. Trimming took 8 bases from V and 0 from J; bases not matched to a gene: 13. The CDR3 DNA reads as TGCGCCAGCTCTAGTGAGGCGACTAGCCTCTCCTACAATGAGCAGTTCTTC. Protein: CASSSEATSLSYNEQFF.

V is TRBV4-2 and J is TRBJ2-3; TRBD1 agrees at 11 bases. V shed 4 bases, J shed 4 bases, and the junction held 7 bases outside the gene matches. The CDR3 spans 16 residues. The germline gives CDR1 LGHNA, CDR2 YNFKEQ. This chain's CDR3 is CASSRTGQGAADTQYF. The CDR3 coding sequence is TGTGCCAGCAGCCGCACCGGACAGGGGGCTGCAGATACGCAGTATTTT.

The chain joins TRBV4-3 to TRBJ1-2; TRBD1 might be the D (6 bases). Germline assignment: CDR1 LGHNA and CDR2 YSLEER. Trimming left V 1 base short and J 1 base short, with 16 bases between. This CDR3 has 17 residues. CDR3 sequence reads: CASSQGRTAAFNYGYTF. As DNA, the CDR3 is TGCGCCAGCAGCCAAGGCCGGACAGCGGCGTTTAACTATGGCTACACCTTC.

A single count supports this clone. The chain is built from TRBV19 and TRBJ1-2; 7 bases line up with TRBD1. Germline CDR1 reads LNHDA; CDR2 reads SQIVND (reference sequence). The CDR3 consists of 14 residues. Trimming cost V 8 bases and J 7 bases; bases outside gene matches: 13. Here the CDR3 DNA reads TGTGCCAGTTCCGCGACAGGGAGGCTCCGTGGCTACACCTTC. Translated, it gives CASSATGRLRGYTF.

The chain recombines TRBV7-2 with TRBJ1-6; D gene ambiguous. Per the germline V gene, CDR1 is SGHTA and CDR2 is FQGNSA. Trimming took off 5 bases at V and 14 bases at J, with 22 bases between the two ends. The CDR3 runs 15 residues. The chain's CDR3 is CASSPNRATNGALHF. DNA for the CDR3: TGTGCCAGCAGCCCCAACCGGGCCACTAACGGGGCCCTCCACTTT.

The chain combines TRBV7-2 with TRBJ2-5; TRBD1 agrees at 7 bases. The J call may be in error: the DNA end matches TRBJ2-7 better. The CDR3 totals 14 residues. Looked up from germline, CDR1 is SGHTA and CDR2 is FQGNSA. The CDR3 bases are TGTGCCAGCAGCCAGGGGGTCGGCCGTTACGAGCAGTACTTC. This gives the protein CASSQGVGRYEQYF.

The chain carries TRBV6-1 and TRBJ1-2; 7 bases match TRBD1. The CDR3 contains 12 residues. The germline CDR1 and CDR2 sequences are MNHNS and SASEGT. The junction had 1 base not matched to a gene; V was cut back by 2 bases and J by 7 bases. The chain's CDR3 is CASSEHRGGYTF. Here the CDR3 DNA reads TGTGCCAGCAGTGAACACAGGGGTGGCTACACCTTC.

The J gene is TRBJ1-2, the V gene TRBV4-2; D possibly corresponds to TRBD1 (6 bases). This CDR3 contains 14 residues. V was cut by 0 bases and J by 5 bases, with 10 bases left in between. Germline CDR1 and CDR2: LGHNA and YNFKEQ. The CDR3 nucleotides read TGTGCCAGCAGCCAAGAAGGACAGATATATGGCTACACCTTC. This codes for CASSQEGQIYGYTF.

This rearrangement joins TRBV19 to TRBJ1-6; 9 bases fit TRBD1. Germline CDR1 reads LNHDA; CDR2 reads SQIVND (reference sequence). This CDR3 comprises 16 residues. V shed 3 bases, J shed 3 bases, and the junction held 3 bases outside the gene matches. CDR3 in amino acids: CASSIRTGVYNSPLHF. The CDR3 DNA is TGTGCCAGTAGTATTAGGACAGGGGTCTATAATTCACCCCTCCACTTT.

This chain joins TRBV5-1 and TRBJ2-5; 8 positions match TRBD1. The J segment lost 1 base and the V segment lost 5 bases, leaving 16 bases of the junction unmatched. The germline V gene encodes CDR1 SGHRS and CDR2 YFSETQ. The CDR3 loop spans 18 amino acids. The CDR3 sequence: CASRFPADRASFQETQYF. The CDR3 nucleotides are TGCGCCAGCAGATTTCCTGCGGACAGGGCTTCTTTCCAAGAGACCCAGTACTTC. Full variable domain (missing parts from reference TRBV5-1 and TRBJ2-5): KAGVTQTPRYLIKTRGQQVTLSCSPISGHRSVSWYQQTPGQGLQFLFEYFSETQRNKGNFPGRFSGRQFSNSRSEMNVSTLELGDSALYLCASRFPADRASFQETQYFGPGTRLLVL.

The chain couples TRBV29-1 to TRBJ2-1; D is uncertain. Trimming removed 4 bases at V and 1 base at J, with 17 bases between. Germline CDR1 SQVTM, CDR2 ANQGSEA. The CDR3 length is 16 residues. DNA of the CDR3: TGCAGCGTTGCAACGGCCGAAGCGAGGTCCTACAATGAGCAGTTCTTC. Protein product: CSVATAEARSYNEQFF.

The rearrangement links TRBV4-3 to TRBJ2-3; D unclear. Looked up from germline, CDR1 is LGHNA and CDR2 is YSLEER. The CDR3 loop spans 12 amino acids. Trimming shortened V by 1 base and J by 6 bases, and 5 bases separated the two germline ends. The CDR3 loop is CASSQAADTQYF. CDR3 sequence (DNA): TGCGCCAGCAGCCAAGCCGCGGATACGCAGTATTTT.

J is TRBJ1-1 and V is TRBV6-5; a weak D match, TRBD1 (5 bases). V was trimmed by 0 bases and J by 3 bases, leaving 8 bases between them. This CDR3 has 14 residues. Germline assignment: CDR1 MNHEY and CDR2 SVGAGI. This CDR3 reads CASSYSPGDTEAFF. The CDR3 nucleotides read TGTGCCAGCAGTTACTCCCCGGGGGACACTGAAGCTTTCTTT.

The chain is built from TRBV4-3 and TRBJ2-7, with TRBD1 matching over 8 bases. This CDR3 is 18 amino acids long. J gave up 4 bases and V 0 bases, and 14 bases lay outside the gene matches. Germline assignment: CDR1 LGHNA and CDR2 YSLEER. In DNA form, the CDR3 reads TGCGCCAGCAGCCAAGATGAGATGGGAACAGGGGGTGTATACGAGCAGTACTTC. Its protein is CASSQDEMGTGGVYEQYF.

The chain has TRBV30 and TRBJ1-1; no firm D call. Germline-derived CDR1 and CDR2 are GTSNPN and SVGIG (reference sequence). The germline V and J ends were trimmed by 3 bases and 1 base, with 3 bases remaining between them. CDR3 length: 11 residues. This CDR3 reads CAWSRNTEAFF. The CDR3 bases are TGTGCCTGGAGCCGGAACACTGAAGCTTTCTTT.

As concerns this clone: In the same sample, other DNA sequences code for this CDR3. The V and J genes are TRBV5-1 and TRBJ2-7; perhaps TRBD1 as D (5 bases). Germline V gene lookup returns CDR1 SGHRS and CDR2 YFSETQ. This CDR3 spans 14 amino acids. V lost 0 bases to trimming and J lost 1 base, with 8 bases between them. The CDR3 nucleotides read TGCGCCAGCAGCTTGGTTACAGGATCCTACGAGCAGTACTTC. As protein: CASSLVTGSYEQYF.

This chain connects TRBV6-1 to TRBJ2-2; D is unresolved. Per the germline V gene, CDR1 is MNHNS and CDR2 is SASEGT. This CDR3 contains 13 residues. Trimming shortened V by 3 bases and J by 4 bases, and 6 bases separated the two germline ends. DNA for the CDR3: TGTGCCAGCAGTGATCGAGTCACCGGGGAGCTGTTTTTT. This codes for CASSDRVTGELFF.

This sequence joins TRBV7-3 and TRBJ1-1, with 9 bases identical to TRBD1. The CDR3 is 15 residues long. The J segment lost 1 base and the V segment lost 8 bases, leaving 8 bases of the junction unmatched. Germline CDR1 and CDR2: SGHTA and FQGTGA. The CDR3 DNA reads TGTGCCAGCCTCTACAGGGGGCGCGGGAACACTGAAGCTTTCTTT. Amino acid sequence: CASLYRGRGNTEAFF.

The chain links TRBV7-3 to TRBJ2-3; D gene ambiguous. With 5 bases removed from V and 5 bases from J, the gap between germline ends came to 20 bases. The CDR3 is 16 residues long. Germline lookup yields CDR1 SGHTA and CDR2 FQGTGA. The CDR3: CASSPRTGFFGDTQYF. The DNA of the CDR3 is TGTGCCAGCAGCCCGCGCACCGGGTTTTTCGGAGATACGCAGTATTTT.